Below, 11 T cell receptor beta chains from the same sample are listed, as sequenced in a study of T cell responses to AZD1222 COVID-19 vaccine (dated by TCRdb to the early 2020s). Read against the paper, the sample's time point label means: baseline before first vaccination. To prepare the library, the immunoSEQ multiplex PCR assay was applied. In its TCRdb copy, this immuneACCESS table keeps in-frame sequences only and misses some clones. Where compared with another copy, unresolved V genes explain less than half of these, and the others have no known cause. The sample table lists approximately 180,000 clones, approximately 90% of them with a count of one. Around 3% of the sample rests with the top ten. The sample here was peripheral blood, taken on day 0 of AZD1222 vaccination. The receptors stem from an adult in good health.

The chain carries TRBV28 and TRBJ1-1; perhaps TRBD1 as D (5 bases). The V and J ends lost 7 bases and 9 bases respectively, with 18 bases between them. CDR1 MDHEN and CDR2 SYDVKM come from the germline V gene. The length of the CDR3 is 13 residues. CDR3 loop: CASTWDRGLKAFF. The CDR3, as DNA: TGTGCCAGCACCTGGGACCGAGGGCTTAAAGCTTTCTTT.

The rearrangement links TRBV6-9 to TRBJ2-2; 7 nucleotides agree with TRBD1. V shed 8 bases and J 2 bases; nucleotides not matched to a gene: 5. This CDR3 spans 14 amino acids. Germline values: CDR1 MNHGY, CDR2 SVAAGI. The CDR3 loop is CASGDSPNTGELFF. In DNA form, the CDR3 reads TGTGCCAGCGGGGACAGTCCCAACACCGGGGAGCTGTTTTTT.

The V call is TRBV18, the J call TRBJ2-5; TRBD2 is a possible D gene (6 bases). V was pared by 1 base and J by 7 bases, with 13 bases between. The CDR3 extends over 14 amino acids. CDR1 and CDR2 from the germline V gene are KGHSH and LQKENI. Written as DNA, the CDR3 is TGTGCCAGCTCACCACAACCGGAGGGACCGACCCAGTACTTC. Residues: CASSPQPEGPTQYF.

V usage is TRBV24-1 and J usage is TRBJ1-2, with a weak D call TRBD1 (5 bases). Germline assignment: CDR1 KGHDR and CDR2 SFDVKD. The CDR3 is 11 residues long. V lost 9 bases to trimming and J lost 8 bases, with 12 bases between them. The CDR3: CATFGTEGYTF. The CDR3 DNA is TGTGCCACCTTCGGGACGGAAGGCTACACCTTC.

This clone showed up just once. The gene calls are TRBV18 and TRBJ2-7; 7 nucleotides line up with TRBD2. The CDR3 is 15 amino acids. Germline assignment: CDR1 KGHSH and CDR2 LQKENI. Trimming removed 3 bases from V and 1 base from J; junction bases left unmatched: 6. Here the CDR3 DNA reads TGTGCCAGCTCACCCGTTGCGGGAGCTTCCTACGAGCAGTACTTC. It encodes CASSPVAGASYEQYF.

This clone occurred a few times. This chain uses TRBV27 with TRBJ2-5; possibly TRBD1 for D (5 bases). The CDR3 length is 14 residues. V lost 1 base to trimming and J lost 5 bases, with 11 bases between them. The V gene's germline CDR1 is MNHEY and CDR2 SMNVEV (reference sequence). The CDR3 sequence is CASSLFRDVETQYF. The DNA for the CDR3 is TGTGCCAGCAGTTTATTCAGGGATGTGGAGACCCAGTACTTC.

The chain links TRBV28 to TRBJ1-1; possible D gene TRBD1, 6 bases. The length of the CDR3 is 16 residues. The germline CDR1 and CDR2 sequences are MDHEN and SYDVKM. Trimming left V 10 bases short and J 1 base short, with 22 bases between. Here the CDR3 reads CATLSGLGAGNTEAFF. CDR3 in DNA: TGTGCCACACTCTCGGGACTGGGGGCAGGGAACACTGAAGCTTTCTTT.

The CDR3: CASSWGGTASSYEQYF. The CDR3 nucleotides read TGTGCCAGCAGCTGGGGGGGAACAGCAAGCTCCTACGAGCAGTACTTC. The chain combines TRBV5-6 with TRBJ2-7, with 7 bases identical to TRBD2. The germline CDR1 and CDR2 sequences are SGHDT and YYEEEE. After removal of 3 bases from V and 0 bases from J, the junction contained 9 bases not matched to a gene. The CDR3 loop spans 16 amino acids.

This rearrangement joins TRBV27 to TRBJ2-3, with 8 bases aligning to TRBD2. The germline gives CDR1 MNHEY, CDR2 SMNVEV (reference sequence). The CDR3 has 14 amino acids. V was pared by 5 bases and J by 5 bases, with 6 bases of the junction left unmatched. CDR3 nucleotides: TGTGCCAGCAGTGTCGGGAGGGCCGTAGATACGCAGTATTTT. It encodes CASSVGRAVDTQYF.

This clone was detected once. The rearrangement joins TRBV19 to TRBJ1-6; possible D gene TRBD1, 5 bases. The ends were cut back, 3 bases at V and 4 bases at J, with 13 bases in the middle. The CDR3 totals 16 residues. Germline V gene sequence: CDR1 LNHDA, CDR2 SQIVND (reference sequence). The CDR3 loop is CASSMPGRGYNSPLHF. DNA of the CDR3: TGTGCCAGTAGTATGCCGGGACGGGGGTATAATTCACCCCTCCACTTT.

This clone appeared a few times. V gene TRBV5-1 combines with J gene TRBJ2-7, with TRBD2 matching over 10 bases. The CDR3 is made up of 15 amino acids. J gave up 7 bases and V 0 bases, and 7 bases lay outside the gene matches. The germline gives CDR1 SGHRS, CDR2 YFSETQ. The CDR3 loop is CASSLVLAGAREQYF. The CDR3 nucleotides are TGCGCCAGCAGCTTGGTGCTAGCGGGAGCGAGGGAGCAGTACTTC. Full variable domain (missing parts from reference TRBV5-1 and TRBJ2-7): KAGVTQTPRYLIKTRGQQVTLSCSPISGHRSVSWYQQTPGQGLQFLFEYFSETQRNKGNFPGRFSGRQFSNSRSEMNVSTLELGDSALYLCASSLVLAGAREQYFGPGTRLTVT.